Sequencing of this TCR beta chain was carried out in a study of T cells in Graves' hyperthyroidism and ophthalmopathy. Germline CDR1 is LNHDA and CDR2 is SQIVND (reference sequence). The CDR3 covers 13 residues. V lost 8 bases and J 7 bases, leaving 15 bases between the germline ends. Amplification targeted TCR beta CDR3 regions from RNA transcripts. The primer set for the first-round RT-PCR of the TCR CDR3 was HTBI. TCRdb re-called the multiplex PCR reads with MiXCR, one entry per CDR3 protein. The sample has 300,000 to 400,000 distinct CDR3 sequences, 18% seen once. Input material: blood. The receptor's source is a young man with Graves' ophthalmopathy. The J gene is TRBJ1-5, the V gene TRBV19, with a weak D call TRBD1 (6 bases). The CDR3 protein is CASQKGVWQPQHF. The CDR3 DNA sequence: TGTGCCAGTCAAAAGGGGGTATGGCAGCCCCAGCATTTT.